The sequence of this T cell receptor beta chain was determined in a study of blood T cell repertoires in COVID-19. Study-level information: Whether acute or convalescent, the COVID-19 samples came from the United States, Italy and Spain. PBMCs, B-cell-depleted T cells, or T cells were the source of the cDNA or gDNA that made up the material.

Authors' methods: Quantification of nucleated cells was approximated via reference gene primer amplification. Sequencing was performed with immunoSEQ multiplex PCR; in TCRdb, only in-frame clones are kept and a portion is missing. V and J calls and clone size are those listed in that table; D and trimming were worked out from the DNA. The sample has under 130,000 clones, about 85% seen once; the top ten hold 2.1%. Trimming stripped 2 bases from V and 3 bases from J, with 11 bases between. Looked up from germline, CDR1 is SGHRS and CDR2 is YFSETQ. The CDR3 is 14 residues long. The receptor was derived from a human donor in a cohort sampled during active COVID-19. Sequencing input: peripheral blood. The chain recombines TRBV5-1 with TRBJ1-1; possibly TRBD1 for D (6 bases). CDR3 sequence (DNA): TGCGCCAGCAGCTTCCGGGGGGCAGACACTGAAGCTTTCTTT. Protein product: CASSFRGADTEAFF.